The entry below describes one T cell receptor beta chain. The sample is drawn from a study of blood T cell repertoires in COVID-19. Study summary: In each case, the material was cDNA or gDNA derived from T cells, B-cell-depleted T cells, or PBMCs.

TCRdb's copy holds only in-frame clones and misses some; the assay was immunoSEQ multiplex PCR. The table has 140,000 to 150,000 clones, roughly 84% seen once; the top ten hold approximately 38%. The germline V gene has CDR1 ENHRY and CDR2 SYGVKD. V was cut by 3 bases and J by 2 bases, with 10 bases left in between. The CDR3 covers 14 residues. Material for sequencing was peripheral blood. The origin of this receptor is a human donor in a cohort sampled during active COVID-19. The genes are TRBV10-3 and TRBJ1-2; D uncertain. The CDR3 loop is CAISERFPNYGYTF. The DNA for the CDR3 is TGTGCCATCAGTGAACGGTTTCCCAACTATGGCTACACCTTC.